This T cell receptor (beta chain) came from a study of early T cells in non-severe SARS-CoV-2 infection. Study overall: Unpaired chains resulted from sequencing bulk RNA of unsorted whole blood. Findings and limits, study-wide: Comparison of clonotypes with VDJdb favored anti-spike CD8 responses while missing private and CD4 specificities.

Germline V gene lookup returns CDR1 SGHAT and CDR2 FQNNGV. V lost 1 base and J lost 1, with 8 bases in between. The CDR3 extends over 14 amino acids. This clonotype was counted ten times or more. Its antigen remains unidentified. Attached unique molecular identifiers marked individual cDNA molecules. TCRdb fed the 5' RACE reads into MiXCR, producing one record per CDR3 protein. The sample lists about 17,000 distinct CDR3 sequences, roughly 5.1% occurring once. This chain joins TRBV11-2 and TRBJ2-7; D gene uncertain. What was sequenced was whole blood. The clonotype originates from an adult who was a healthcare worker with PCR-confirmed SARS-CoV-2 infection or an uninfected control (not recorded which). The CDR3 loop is CASSLGLRSYEQYV. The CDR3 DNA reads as TGTGCCAGCAGCTTAGGCCTTCGATCCTACGAGCAGTACGTC.